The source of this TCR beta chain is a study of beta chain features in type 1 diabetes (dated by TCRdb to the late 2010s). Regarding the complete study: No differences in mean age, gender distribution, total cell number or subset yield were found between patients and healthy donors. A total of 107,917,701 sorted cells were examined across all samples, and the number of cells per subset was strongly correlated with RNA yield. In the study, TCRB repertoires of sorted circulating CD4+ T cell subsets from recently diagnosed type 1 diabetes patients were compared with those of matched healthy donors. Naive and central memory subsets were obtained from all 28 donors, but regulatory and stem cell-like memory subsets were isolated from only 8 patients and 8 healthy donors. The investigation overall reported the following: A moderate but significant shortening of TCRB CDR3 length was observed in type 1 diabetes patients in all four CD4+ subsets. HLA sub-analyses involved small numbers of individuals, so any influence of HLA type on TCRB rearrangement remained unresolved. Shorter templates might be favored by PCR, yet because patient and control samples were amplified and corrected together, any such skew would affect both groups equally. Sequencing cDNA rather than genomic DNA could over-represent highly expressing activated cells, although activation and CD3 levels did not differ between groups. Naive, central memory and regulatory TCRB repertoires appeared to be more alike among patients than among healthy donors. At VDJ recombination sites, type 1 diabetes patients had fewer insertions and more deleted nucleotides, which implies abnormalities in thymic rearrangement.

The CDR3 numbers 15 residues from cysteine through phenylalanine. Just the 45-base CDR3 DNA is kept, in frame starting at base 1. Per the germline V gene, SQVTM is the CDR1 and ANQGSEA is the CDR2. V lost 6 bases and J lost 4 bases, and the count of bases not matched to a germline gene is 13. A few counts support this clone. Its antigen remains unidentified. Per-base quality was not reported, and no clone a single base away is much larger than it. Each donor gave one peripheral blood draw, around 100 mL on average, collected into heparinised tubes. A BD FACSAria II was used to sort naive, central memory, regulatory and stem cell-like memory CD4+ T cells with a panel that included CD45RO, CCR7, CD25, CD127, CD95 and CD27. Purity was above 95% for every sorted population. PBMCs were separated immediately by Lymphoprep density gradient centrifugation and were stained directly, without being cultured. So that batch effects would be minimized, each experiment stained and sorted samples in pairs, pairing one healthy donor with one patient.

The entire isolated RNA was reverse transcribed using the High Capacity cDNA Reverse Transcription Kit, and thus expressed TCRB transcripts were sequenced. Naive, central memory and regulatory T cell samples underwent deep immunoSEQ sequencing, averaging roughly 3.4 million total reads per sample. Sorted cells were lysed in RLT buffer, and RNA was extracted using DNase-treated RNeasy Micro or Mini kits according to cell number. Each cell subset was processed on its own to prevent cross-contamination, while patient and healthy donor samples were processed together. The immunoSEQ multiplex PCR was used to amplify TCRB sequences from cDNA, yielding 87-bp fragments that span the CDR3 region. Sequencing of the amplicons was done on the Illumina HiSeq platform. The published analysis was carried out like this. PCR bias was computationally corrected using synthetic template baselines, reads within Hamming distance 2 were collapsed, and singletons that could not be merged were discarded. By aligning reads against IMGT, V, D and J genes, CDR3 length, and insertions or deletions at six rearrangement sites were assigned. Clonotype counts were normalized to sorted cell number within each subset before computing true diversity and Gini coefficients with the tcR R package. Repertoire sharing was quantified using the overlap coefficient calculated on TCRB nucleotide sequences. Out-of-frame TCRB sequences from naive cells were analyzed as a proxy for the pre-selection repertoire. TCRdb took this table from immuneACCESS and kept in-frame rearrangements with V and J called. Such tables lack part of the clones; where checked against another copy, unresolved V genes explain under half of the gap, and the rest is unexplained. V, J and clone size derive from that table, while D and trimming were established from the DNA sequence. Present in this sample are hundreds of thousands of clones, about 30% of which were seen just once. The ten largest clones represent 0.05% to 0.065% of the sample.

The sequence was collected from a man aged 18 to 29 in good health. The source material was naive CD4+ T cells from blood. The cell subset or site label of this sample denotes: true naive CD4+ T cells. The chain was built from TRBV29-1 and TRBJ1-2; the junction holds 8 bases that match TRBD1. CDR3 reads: CSVSQGAPWAYGYTF. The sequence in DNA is TGCAGCGTCAGCCAGGGGGCGCCTTGGGCCTATGGCTACACCTTC.